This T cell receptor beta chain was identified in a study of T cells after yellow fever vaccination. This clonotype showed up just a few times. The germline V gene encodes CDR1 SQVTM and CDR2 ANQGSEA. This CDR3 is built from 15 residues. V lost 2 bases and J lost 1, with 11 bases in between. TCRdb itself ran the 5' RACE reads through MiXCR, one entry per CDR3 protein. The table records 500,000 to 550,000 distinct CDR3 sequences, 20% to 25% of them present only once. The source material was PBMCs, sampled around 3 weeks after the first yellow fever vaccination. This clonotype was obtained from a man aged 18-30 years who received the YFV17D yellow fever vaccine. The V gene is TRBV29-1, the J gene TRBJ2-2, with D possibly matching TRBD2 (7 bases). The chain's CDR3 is CSVETGGLNTGELFF. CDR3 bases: TGCAGCGTTGAAACGGGGGGCTTGAACACCGGGGAGCTGTTTTTT.